The present entry profiles one T cell receptor (beta chain) with its context. Its antigen is undetermined. Genomic DNA constituted the template upon which TCR beta VDJ and CDR3 profiling was performed. TCRdb itself ran the reads through MiXCR, one entry per CDR3 protein. The data show some 180,000 distinct CDR3 sequences, with 40% to 50% seen just once and about 2.9% held by the top ten. This sample is part of a study of CD8+CD57+ T cells in acquired aplastic anemia. Looking at the study overall: When averaged, DNA from sorted CD4+ and CD8+ cells came to approximately 3 ug. Healthy donor CD4+ samples were sequenced to a depth that averaged roughly 9.9 million reads.

Study-wide results and caveats: Patients and controls shared 25 to 35 CD8+ CDR3 sequences, highly expressed in patients. Patients showed no significant difference from controls in CD8+ Simpson's diversity.

V lost 6 bases and J lost 12; bases outside the gene matches: 16. CDR3 length: 15 residues. The germline V gene encodes CDR1 MNHNS and CDR2 SASEGT. Source material: sorted CD4+, CD8+, or CD8+CD57+ T cells (not recorded which) from PBMCs. The gene calls are TRBV6-1 and TRBJ2-7; 11 nucleotides match TRBD2. This TCR was sampled from a human donor in good health. CDR3 amino acids: CASRKLAGASYRRYF. The DNA of the CDR3 is TGTGCCAGCAGGAAACTAGCGGGGGCATCCTACCGCAGGTACTTC.